This T cell receptor (beta chain) appears in the sequencing data of a study of shared clonotypes between healthy human individuals. Study findings and constraints: Generally, naive subsets (rather than memory subsets) showed larger estimated richness.

Comment on this clone: The antigen is undetermined.

Each replicate PCR on the sorted subsets used roughly 200 ng DNA (around 30,000 T cell genomes). Assay: immunoSEQ multiplex PCR; the TCRdb copy retains only in-frame clones and omits some. The data contain roughly 2.4 million clones, under 97% of them singletons. The sequence was collected from a man younger than 30 in good health. Source material: naive CD4+ T cells sorted from blood. The subset is: CD45RA+ positively selected.

The CDR3 here is CASSLSLGPGITEAFF. The CDR3 DNA follows: TGTGCCAGCAGCTTATCTTTGGGTCCGGGTATCACTGAAGCTTTCTTT. V usage is TRBV11-2 and J usage is TRBJ1-1; no clear D gene. Germline CDR1 reads SGHAT; CDR2 reads FQNNGV. CDR3 length equals 16 residues. The V gene lost 2 bases and the J gene lost 4 bases, with 17 bases spanning the gap.